There are many counts of the clone carrying this T cell receptor (beta chain). Per germline, CDR1 SGHRS and CDR2 YFSETQ. V lost 0 bases, J lost 6 bases, and 14 bases lay in between. This CDR3 has 15 amino acids. Each CDR3 protein gets one entry after TCRdb re-called the RT-PCR reads with MiXCR. The sample shows more than 550,000 distinct CDR3 sequences, approximately 15% of them seen only once. The source material was memory CD4+ T cells from blood. This chain links TRBV5-1 with TRBJ2-3; D tentatively fits TRBD1 or TRBD2 (5 bases each). This TCR was sampled from a female donor in good health, serving as a healthy control. The CDR3 DNA sequence: TGCGCCAGCAGCTTGGCGGGGACCCCGGCGGATACGCAGTATTTT. It translates to CASSLAGTPADTQYF.